The T cell receptor beta chain described here comes from a study of T cell repertoires in cytomegalovirus infection. Findings and caveats of the study: It was HLA-C-restricted CMV-specific TCR beta clonotypes that dominated the response ex vivo.

TCRdb processed the reads anew with MiXCR; each CDR3 protein has one entry. The sample lists some 130,000 distinct CDR3 sequences; more than 7% were seen once. J was trimmed by 3 bases and V by 4 bases; bases with no gene match: 12. The CDR3 runs 18 residues. Looked up from germline, CDR1 is SGHRS and CDR2 is YFSETQ. This clonotype was seen more than once but under ten times. Its specificity is unknown. The sequence was obtained from a human donor in good health (CMV status not recorded). Some clones in this sample may be carry-over from other donors' samples. This chain joins TRBV5-1 and TRBJ1-4, with 10 bases aligning to TRBD1. The sequenced material came from PBMCs. CDR3 in amino acids: CASSPPPGQGRANEKLFF. The CDR3 DNA reads as TGCGCCAGCAGCCCCCCTCCGGGACAGGGGCGGGCTAATGAAAAACTGTTTTTT.